This T cell receptor (beta chain) was observed in a study of technical replicates of blood from a handful of donors. TCRdb keeps only in-frame clones here, not all; method: immunoSEQ multiplex PCR. The data show under 90,000 clones, almost 98% seen once. V lost 3 bases, J lost 2 bases, and 9 bases lay in between. Germline V gene lookup returns CDR1 SGHRS and CDR2 YFSETQ. The CDR3 has 13 amino acids. This TCR was recovered from a human donor in good health. The gene calls are TRBV5-1 and TRBJ2-7, with D tentatively TRBD2 (6 bases). Sequencing was carried out using T cells isolated from PBMCs. CDR3 bases: TGCGCCAGCAGCTATAGCGGAACCTACGAGCAGTACTTC. Protein sequence: CASSYSGTYEQYF.